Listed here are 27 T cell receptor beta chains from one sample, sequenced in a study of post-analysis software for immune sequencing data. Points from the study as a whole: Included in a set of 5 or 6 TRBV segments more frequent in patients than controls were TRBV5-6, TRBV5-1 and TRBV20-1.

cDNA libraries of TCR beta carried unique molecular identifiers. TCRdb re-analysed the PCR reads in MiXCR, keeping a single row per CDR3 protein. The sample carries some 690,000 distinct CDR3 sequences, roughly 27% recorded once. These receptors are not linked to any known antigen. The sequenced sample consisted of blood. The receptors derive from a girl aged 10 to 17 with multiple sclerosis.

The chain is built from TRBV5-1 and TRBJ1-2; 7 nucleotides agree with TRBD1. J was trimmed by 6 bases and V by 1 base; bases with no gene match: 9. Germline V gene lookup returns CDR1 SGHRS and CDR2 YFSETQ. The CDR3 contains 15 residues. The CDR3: CASSLTLAGGDGYTF. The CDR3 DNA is TGCGCCAGCAGCTTGACCTTGGCAGGGGGTGATGGCTACACCTTC.

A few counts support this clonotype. CDR3 sequence: CASSLGGRVDEQYF. CDR3 bases: TGCGCCAGCAGCTTGGGTGGACGCGTCGACGAGCAGTACTTC. The chain employs TRBV5-1 and TRBJ2-7; D is unresolved. The ends were cut back, 0 bases at V and 5 bases at J, with 12 bases in the middle. Per the germline V gene, CDR1 is SGHRS and CDR2 is YFSETQ. This CDR3 region has 14 residues.

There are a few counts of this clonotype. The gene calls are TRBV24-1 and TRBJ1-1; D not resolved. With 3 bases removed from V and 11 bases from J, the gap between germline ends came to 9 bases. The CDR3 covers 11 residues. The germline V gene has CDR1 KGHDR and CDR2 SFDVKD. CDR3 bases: TGTGCCACCAGTGATCAAGGTAGGGCTTTCTTT. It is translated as CATSDQGRAFF.

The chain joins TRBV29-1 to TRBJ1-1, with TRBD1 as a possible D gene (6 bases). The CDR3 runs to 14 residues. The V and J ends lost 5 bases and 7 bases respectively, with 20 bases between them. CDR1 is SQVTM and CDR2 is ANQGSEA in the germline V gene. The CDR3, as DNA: TGCAGCGTTCGCGTCCAGGGGAAATCAAGTGAAGCTTTCTTT. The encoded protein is CSVRVQGKSSEAFF.

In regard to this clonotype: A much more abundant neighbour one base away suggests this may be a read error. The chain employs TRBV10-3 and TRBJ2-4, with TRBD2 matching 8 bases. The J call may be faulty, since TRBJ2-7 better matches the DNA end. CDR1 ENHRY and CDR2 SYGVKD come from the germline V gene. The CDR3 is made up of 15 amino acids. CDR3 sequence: CAISEWVSGTYEQYF. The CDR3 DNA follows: TGTGCCATCAGTGAATGGGTTAGCGGGACGTACGAGCAGTACTTC.

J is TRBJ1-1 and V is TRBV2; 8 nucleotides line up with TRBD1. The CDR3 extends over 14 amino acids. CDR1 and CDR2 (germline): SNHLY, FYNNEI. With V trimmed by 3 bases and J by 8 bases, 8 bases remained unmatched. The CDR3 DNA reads TGTGCCAGCAGTGAGGGACAGGAGGCCGACGAAGCTTTCTTT. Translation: CASSEGQEADEAFF.

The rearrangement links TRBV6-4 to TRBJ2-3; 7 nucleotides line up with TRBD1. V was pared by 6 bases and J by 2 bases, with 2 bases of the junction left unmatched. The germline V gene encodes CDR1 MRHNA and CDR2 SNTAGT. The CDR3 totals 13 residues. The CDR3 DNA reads TGTGCCAGCAGGGACAGGACCACAGATACGCAGTATTTT. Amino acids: CASRDRTTDTQYF.

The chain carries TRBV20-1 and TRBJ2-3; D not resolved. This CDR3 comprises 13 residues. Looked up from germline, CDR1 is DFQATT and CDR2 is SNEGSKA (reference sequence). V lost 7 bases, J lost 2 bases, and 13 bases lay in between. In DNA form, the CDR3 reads TGCAGTGGCCCCCTGCCCGTCACAGATACGCAGTATTTT. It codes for CSGPLPVTDTQYF.

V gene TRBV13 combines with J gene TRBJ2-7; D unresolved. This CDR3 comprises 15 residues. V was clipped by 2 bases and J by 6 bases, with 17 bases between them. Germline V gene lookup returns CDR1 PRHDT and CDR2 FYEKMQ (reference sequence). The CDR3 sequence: CASSLRRAKPLEQYF. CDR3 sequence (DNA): TGTGCCAGCAGCTTACGCCGGGCCAAGCCCCTCGAGCAGTACTTC.

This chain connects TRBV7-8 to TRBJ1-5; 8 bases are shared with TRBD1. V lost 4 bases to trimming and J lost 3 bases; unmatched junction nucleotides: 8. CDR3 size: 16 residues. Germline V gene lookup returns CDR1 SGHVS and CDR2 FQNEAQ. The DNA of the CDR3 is TGTGCCAGCAGCTCGAGGACAGGGCCGTTCAATCAGCCCCAGCATTTT. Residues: CASSSRTGPFNQPQHF.

DNA for the CDR3: TGCGCCAGCAGCTTGGAGGGCAGGGCGGTGGACGAGCAGTACTTC. Translation: CASSLEGRAVDEQYF. The chain carries TRBV5-1 and TRBJ2-7; maybe TRBD1 (5 bases). CDR3 length: 15 amino acids. Germline assignment: CDR1 SGHRS and CDR2 YFSETQ. V lost 0 bases to trimming and J lost 5 bases, with 15 bases between them.

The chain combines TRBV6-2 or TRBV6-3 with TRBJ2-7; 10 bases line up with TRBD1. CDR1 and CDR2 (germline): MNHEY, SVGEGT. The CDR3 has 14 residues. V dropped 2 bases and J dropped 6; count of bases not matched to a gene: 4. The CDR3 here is CASSYGTGDTEQYF. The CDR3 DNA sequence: TGTGCCAGCAGTTACGGGACAGGGGATACCGAGCAGTACTTC.

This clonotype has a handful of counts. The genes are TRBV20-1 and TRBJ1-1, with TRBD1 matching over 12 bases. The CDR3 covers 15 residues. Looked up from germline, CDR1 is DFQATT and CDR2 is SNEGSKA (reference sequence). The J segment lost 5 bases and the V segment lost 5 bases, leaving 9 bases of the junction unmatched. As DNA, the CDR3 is TGCAGTGCTGGGGGACAGGGGGCTCTGAGTACTGAAGCTTTCTTT. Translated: CSAGGQGALSTEAFF.

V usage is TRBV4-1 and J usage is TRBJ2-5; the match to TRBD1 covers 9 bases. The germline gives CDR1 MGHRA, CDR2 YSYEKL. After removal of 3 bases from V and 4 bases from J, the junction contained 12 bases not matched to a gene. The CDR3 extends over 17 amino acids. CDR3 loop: CASSHRQPGQGGETQYF. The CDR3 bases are TGCGCCAGCAGCCACCGACAGCCGGGACAGGGAGGAGAGACCCAGTACTTC.

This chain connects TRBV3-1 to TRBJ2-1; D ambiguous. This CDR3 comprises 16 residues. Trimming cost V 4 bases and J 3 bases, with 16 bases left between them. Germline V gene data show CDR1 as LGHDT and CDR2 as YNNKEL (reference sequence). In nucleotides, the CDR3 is TGTGCCAGCAGCCCTGGTACAGAACCTAACTACAATGAGCAGTTCTTC. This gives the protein CASSPGTEPNYNEQFF.

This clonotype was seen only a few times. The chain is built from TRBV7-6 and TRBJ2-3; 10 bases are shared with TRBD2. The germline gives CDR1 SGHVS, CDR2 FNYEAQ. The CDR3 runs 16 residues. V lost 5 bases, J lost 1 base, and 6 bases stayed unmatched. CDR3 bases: TGTGCCAGCAGCGTCGGACTAGCGGCCCGCACAGATACGCAGTATTTT. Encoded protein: CASSVGLAARTDTQYF.

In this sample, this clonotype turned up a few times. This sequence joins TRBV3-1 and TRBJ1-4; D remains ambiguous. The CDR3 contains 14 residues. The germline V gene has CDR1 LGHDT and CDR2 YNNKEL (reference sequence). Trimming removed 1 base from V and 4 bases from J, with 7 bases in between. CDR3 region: CASSQGGGNEKLFF. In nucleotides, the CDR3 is TGTGCCAGCAGCCAAGGCGGCGGTAATGAAAAACTGTTTTTT.

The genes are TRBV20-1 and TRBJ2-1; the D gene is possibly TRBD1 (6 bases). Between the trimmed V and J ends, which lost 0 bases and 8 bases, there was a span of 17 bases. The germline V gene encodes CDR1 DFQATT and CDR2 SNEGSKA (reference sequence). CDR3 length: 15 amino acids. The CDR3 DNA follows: TGCAGTGCTAGAGATCGGGCAGGGGCCAGAGATGAGCAGTTCTTC. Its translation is CSARDRAGARDEQFF.

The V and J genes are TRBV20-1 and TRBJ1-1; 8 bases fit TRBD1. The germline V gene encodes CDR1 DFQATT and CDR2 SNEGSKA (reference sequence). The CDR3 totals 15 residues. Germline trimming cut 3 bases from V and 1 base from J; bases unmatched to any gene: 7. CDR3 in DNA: TGCAGTGCTAGCGCGGCAGGGGGCAGGAACACTGAAGCTTTCTTT. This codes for CSASAAGGRNTEAFF.

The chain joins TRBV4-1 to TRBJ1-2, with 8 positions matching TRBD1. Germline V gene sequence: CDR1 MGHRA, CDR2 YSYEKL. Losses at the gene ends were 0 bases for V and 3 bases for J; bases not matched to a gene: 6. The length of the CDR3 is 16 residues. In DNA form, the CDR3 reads TGCGCCAGCAGCCAAGATAAGTCAGGGGGCTACTATGGCTACACCTTC. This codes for CASSQDKSGGYYGYTF.

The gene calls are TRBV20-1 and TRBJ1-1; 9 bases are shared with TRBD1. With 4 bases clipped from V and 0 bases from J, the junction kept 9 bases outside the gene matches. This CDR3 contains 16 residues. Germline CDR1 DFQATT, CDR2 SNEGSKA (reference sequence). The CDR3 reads CSAKYGTGIMNTEAFF. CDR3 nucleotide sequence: TGCAGTGCTAAATACGGGACAGGGATCATGAACACTGAAGCTTTCTTT.

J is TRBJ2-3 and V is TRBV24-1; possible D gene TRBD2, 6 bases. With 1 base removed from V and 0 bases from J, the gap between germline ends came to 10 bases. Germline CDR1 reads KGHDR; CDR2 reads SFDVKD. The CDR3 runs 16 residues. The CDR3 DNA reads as TGTGCCACCAGTGATTTCGGCGGGGATAGCACAGATACGCAGTATTTT. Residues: CATSDFGGDSTDTQYF.

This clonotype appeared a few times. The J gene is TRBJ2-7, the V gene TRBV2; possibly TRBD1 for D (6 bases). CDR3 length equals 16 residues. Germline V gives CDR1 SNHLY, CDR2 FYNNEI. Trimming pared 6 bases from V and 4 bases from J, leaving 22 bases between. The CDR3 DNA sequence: TGTGCCAGCAGGGCCGGGGCCTTCCTTCAGGGGTACGAGCAGTACTTC. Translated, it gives CASRAGAFLQGYEQYF.

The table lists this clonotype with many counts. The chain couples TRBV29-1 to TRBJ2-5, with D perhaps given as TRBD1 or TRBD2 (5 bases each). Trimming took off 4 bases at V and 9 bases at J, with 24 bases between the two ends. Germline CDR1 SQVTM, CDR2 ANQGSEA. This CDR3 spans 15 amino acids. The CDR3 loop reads CSVGGEALGLGAQYF. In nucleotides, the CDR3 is TGCAGCGTTGGGGGAGAGGCCCTCGGGCTAGGGGCCCAGTACTTC.

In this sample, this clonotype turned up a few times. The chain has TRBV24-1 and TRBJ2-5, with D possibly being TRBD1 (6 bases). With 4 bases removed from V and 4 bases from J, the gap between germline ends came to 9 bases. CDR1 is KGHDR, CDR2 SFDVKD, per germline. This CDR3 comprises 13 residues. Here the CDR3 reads CATSEGARETQYF. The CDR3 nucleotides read TGTGCCACCAGTGAGGGGGCGAGAGAGACCCAGTACTTC.

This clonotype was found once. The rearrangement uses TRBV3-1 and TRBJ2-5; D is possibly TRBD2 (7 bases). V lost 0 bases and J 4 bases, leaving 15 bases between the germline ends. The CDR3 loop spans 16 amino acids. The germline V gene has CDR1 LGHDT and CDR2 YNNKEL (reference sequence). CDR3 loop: CASSQEVRAGAETQYF. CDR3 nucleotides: TGTGCCAGCAGCCAAGAGGTCAGGGCGGGGGCAGAGACCCAGTACTTC.

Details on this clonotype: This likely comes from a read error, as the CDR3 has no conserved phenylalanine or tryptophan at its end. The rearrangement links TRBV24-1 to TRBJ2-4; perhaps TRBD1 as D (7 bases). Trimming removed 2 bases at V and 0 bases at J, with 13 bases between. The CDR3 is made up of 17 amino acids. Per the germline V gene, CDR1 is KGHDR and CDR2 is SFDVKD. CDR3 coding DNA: TGTGCCACCAGTGATTCGGGGGACAGTTCAGCCAAAAACATTCAGTACGTC. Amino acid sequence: CATSDSGDSSAKNIQYV.